This TCR beta chain was recorded in a study of response to subunit inactivated influenza vaccine. Whole-study results and caveats: After each seasonal influenza vaccination, few new T cells are recruited, the authors suggested.

A single record per CDR3 protein comes from TCRdb applying MiXCR to the RT-PCR reads. This sample yields some 520,000 distinct CDR3 sequences, of which 16% are seen a single time; approximately 3% belongs to the top ten. This clonotype came up a few times. Its target is unknown. The TCR was taken from a man aged 50 to 69 who received an inactivated influenza vaccine. The input for sequencing was CD4+ T cells sorted from PBMCs, taken around 25 months after vaccination.

CDR3 coding DNA: TGTGCCAGCAGCTTATTTGGGACAGGGCCCGATTCACCCCTCCACTTT. This codes for CASSLFGTGPDSPLHF. V is TRBV7-9 and J is TRBJ1-6, with 9 bases that match TRBD1. This CDR3 comprises 16 residues. Germline assignment: CDR1 SEHNR and CDR2 FQNEAQ (reference sequence). The ends lost 2 bases at V and 8 bases at J; junction bases unmatched: 7.